One and the same sample provided the 28 T cell receptor beta chains below, sequenced in a study of blood T cell repertoires in COVID-19. TCRdb keeps only in-frame clones here, not all; method: immunoSEQ multiplex PCR. The sample shows 110,000 or so clones, more than 80% of them seen only once. Sample: peripheral blood. Receptors originate from an older man with active or convalescent COVID-19.

The chain carries TRBV24-1 and TRBJ2-7; TRBD1 aligns across 7 bases. CDR1 is KGHDR, CDR2 SFDVKD, per germline. Trimming took 2 bases from V and 4 from J; bases not matched to a gene: 7. The CDR3 is 15 amino acids. CDR3 sequence (DNA): TGTGCCACCAGTGATTCCGGGACAGCCTCGTACGAGCAGTACTTC. Its protein product is CATSDSGTASYEQYF.

This clone has more than one count but fewer than ten. V gene TRBV2 combines with J gene TRBJ1-5; TRBD1 matches at 10 bases. The CDR3 is 16 amino acids. V dropped 3 bases and J dropped 0; count of bases not matched to a gene: 2. The germline CDR1 and CDR2 sequences are SNHLY and FYNNEI. CDR3 loop: CASSETGGDSNQPQHF. Written as DNA, the CDR3 is TGTGCCAGCAGTGAGACAGGGGGCGATAGCAATCAGCCCCAGCATTTT.

V is TRBV20-1 and J is TRBJ1-2; possibly TRBD1 for D (5 bases). CDR3 length equals 12 residues. Trimming removed 3 bases from V and 6 bases from J, with 11 bases in between. Germline CDR1 is DFQATT and CDR2 is SNEGSKA (reference sequence). The CDR3 coding sequence is TGCAGTGCTAGTGTACAGGCGGATGGCTACACCTTC. Amino acid sequence: CSASVQADGYTF.

V usage is TRBV29-1 and J usage is TRBJ2-6; D is unclear. CDR1 SQVTM and CDR2 ANQGSEA come from the germline V gene. There are 16 residues in the CDR3. V shed 6 bases and J shed 0 bases, with 15 bases lying between them. This CDR3 is CSVTFMTSSGANVLTF. The CDR3 DNA follows: TGCAGCGTGACCTTTATGACAAGCTCTGGGGCCAACGTCCTGACTTTC.

The V and J genes are TRBV5-1 and TRBJ1-5; TRBD1 might be the D (5 bases). Germline CDR1 SGHRS, CDR2 YFSETQ. Trimming shortened V by 1 base and J by 0 bases, and 17 bases separated the two germline ends. The CDR3 length is 18 residues. The CDR3 nucleotides are TGCGCCAGCAGCTTGATACCTCTTGGGGGGTATAGCAATCAGCCCCAGCATTTT. Translation: CASSLIPLGGYSNQPQHF.

V is TRBV2 and J is TRBJ2-1, with a possible D match to TRBD2 (5 bases). The V end lost 10 bases, the J end lost 5 bases, and 9 bases lay between the germline ends. CDR1 is SNHLY and CDR2 is FYNNEI in the germline V gene. This CDR3 is 11 amino acids long. CDR3: CAIGGHNEQFF. The CDR3 bases are TGTGCCATCGGCGGGCACAATGAGCAGTTCTTC. Supplemented by reference TRBV2 and TRBJ2-1, the full variable domain reads EPEVTQTPSHQVTQMGQEVILRCVPISNHLYFYWYRQILGQKVEFLVSFYNNEISEKSEIFDDQFSVERPDGSNFTLKIRSTKLEDSAMYFCAIGGHNEQFFGPGTRLTVL.

This clone was seen just once. The chain recombines TRBV20-1 with TRBJ2-5; 12 nucleotides agree with TRBD2. The CDR3 has 15 residues. The V gene's germline CDR1 is DFQATT and CDR2 SNEGSKA (reference sequence). V was clipped by 3 bases and J by 4 bases; unmatched bases: 6. CDR3 in amino acids: CSASLAGGPLETQYF. The CDR3 region has the DNA TGCAGTGCTAGTCTAGCGGGAGGGCCGCTAGAGACCCAGTACTTC.

This clone was found a few times. The chain is built from TRBV11-2 and TRBJ2-7; D is undetermined. Germline assignment: CDR1 SGHAT and CDR2 FQNNGV. The CDR3 extends over 11 amino acids. The V end lost 3 bases, the J end lost 5 bases, and 5 bases lay between the germline ends. The CDR3 reads CASSFWHEQYF. In DNA, the CDR3 is TGTGCCAGCAGCTTCTGGCACGAGCAGTACTTC.

The chain combines TRBV3-1 (or the pseudogene TRBV3-2) with TRBJ1-3; D perhaps matches TRBD1 (6 bases). The CDR3 loop spans 17 amino acids. V was pared by 0 bases and J by 2 bases, with 14 bases between. The germline gives CDR1 LGHDT, CDR2 YNNKEL (reference sequence). DNA for the CDR3: TGTGCCAGCAGCCAAGATGGGACACAGCTTACTGGAAACACCATATATTTT. This sequence encodes CASSQDGTQLTGNTIYF.

This chain uses TRBV20-1 with TRBJ1-2; unclear D gene. With 4 bases removed from V and 4 bases from J, the gap between germline ends came to 7 bases. Germline-derived CDR1 and CDR2 are DFQATT and SNEGSKA (reference sequence). The CDR3 has 11 residues. The CDR3 is CSATLPYGYTF. In DNA, the CDR3 is TGCAGTGCTACCCTCCCCTATGGCTACACCTTC.

The rearrangement uses TRBV13 and TRBJ1-2; 10 positions agree with TRBD1. The V gene's germline CDR1 is PRHDT and CDR2 FYEKMQ (reference sequence). V lost 5 bases and J lost 4; bases outside the gene matches: 10. CDR3 length: 16 amino acids. The CDR3 is CASSPTRQGARYGYTF. The CDR3 DNA sequence: TGTGCCAGCAGCCCCACTCGACAGGGGGCGCGCTATGGCTACACCTTC.

The rearrangement uses TRBV5-1 and TRBJ2-1; 12 bases map to TRBD2. This CDR3 is built from 16 residues. From germline, CDR1 is SGHRS and CDR2 YFSETQ. J gave up 8 bases and V 4 bases, and 10 bases lay outside the gene matches. The CDR3 DNA is TGCGCCAGCAGCCCGCCGGCTAGCGGGAGGGAGGATGAGCAGTTCTTC. It yields the protein CASSPPASGREDEQFF.

V gene TRBV19 combines with J gene TRBJ2-7; TRBD2 matches at 9 bases. The CDR3 loop spans 15 amino acids. Germline V lookup: CDR1 LNHDA, CDR2 SQIVND (reference sequence). Trimming took 1 base from V and 3 from J; bases not matched to a gene: 4. The CDR3 DNA sequence: TGTGCCAGTAGTATAGCTAGCGGGGCAAACTACGAGCAGTACTTC. Translation: CASSIASGANYEQYF.

This chain joins TRBV19 and TRBJ1-1, with D possibly matching TRBD1 (6 bases). Germline assignment: CDR1 LNHDA and CDR2 SQIVND (reference sequence). This CDR3 is built from 14 residues. Deletions cut 5 bases from V and 0 bases from J, with 10 bases between. Written as DNA, the CDR3 is TGTGCCAGTAGTCAGACAGGATTGAACACTGAAGCTTTCTTT. As protein: CASSQTGLNTEAFF.

The rearrangement joins TRBV6-5 to TRBJ2-7; 8 nucleotides match TRBD2. This CDR3 contains 14 residues. V trimming: 4 bases; J trimming: 1 base; junction bases outside the gene matches: 3. Germline-derived CDR1 and CDR2 are MNHEY and SVGAGI. The CDR3 coding sequence is TGTGCCAGCAGTTCAGCGGGAGCTTCCTACGAGCAGTACTTC. Amino acid sequence: CASSSAGASYEQYF.

The sample holds one count of this clone. The chain has TRBV7-8 and TRBJ2-2, with 10 bases fitting TRBD2. This CDR3 is 14 amino acids long. CDR1 SGHVS and CDR2 FQNEAQ come from the germline V gene. V lost 5 bases to trimming and J lost 5 bases; unmatched junction nucleotides: 2. The CDR3 region has the DNA TGTGCCAGCAGCCGGACTAGCGGTACCGGGGAGCTGTTTTTT. Protein product: CASSRTSGTGELFF.

This chain joins TRBV4-1 and TRBJ1-3, with 7 bases fitting TRBD1. The ends lost 4 bases at V and 0 bases at J; junction bases unmatched: 12. The CDR3 runs to 18 residues. CDR1 is MGHRA and CDR2 is YSYEKL in the germline V gene. The CDR3 coding sequence is TGCGCCAGCAGCCCGTCAGGGGGAACGATTAGCTCTGGAAACACCATATATTTT. Protein: CASSPSGGTISSGNTIYF.

This chain links TRBV5-1 with TRBJ1-1; 7 nucleotides line up with TRBD1. The CDR3 covers 18 residues. The germline V gene has CDR1 SGHRS and CDR2 YFSETQ. V lost 0 bases and J lost 1; bases outside the gene matches: 12. CDR3 sequence (DNA): TGCGCCAGCAGCTTGGAAAGACAGGGTGGGTGGGGGAACACTGAAGCTTTCTTT. Amino acids: CASSLERQGGWGNTEAFF.

The rearrangement links TRBV3-1 (or the pseudogene TRBV3-2) to TRBJ1-2, with D maybe TRBD1 (5 bases). Trimming pared 1 base from V and 4 bases from J, leaving 7 bases between. The CDR3 has 13 amino acids. Germline CDR1 reads LGHDT; CDR2 reads YNNKEL (reference sequence). This CDR3 reads CASSQGTFYGYTF. The CDR3 DNA reads as TGTGCCAGCAGCCAAGGGACATTCTATGGCTACACCTTC.

V gene TRBV6-4 combines with J gene TRBJ1-6, with 11 bases matching TRBD1. V shed 2 bases, J shed 9 bases, and the junction held 0 bases outside the gene matches. Germline-derived CDR1 and CDR2 are MRHNA and SNTAGT. There are 14 residues in the CDR3. This CDR3 is CASSDGTGGSPLHF. CDR3 bases: TGTGCCAGCAGTGACGGGACAGGGGGTTCACCCCTCCACTTT.

There are a few counts of this clone. This chain uses TRBV28 with TRBJ1-2; 11 bases are a match to TRBD1. The junction had 3 bases not matched to a gene; V was cut back by 1 base and J by 8 bases. The CDR3 extends over 14 amino acids. Germline values: CDR1 MDHEN, CDR2 SYDVKM. The chain's CDR3 is CASSLLDRGRGYTF. CDR3 in DNA: TGTGCCAGCAGTTTATTGGACAGGGGGCGAGGCTACACCTTC.

This clone was detected once. V gene TRBV2 combines with J gene TRBJ1-5; D is perhaps TRBD1 (5 bases). Germline V gene sequence: CDR1 SNHLY, CDR2 FYNNEI. V lost 6 bases, J lost 1 base, and 10 bases lay in between. The CDR3 sequence is 14 residues long. CDR3 coding DNA: TGTGCCAGCAGGCCAGGGTTGAGCAATCAGCCCCAGCATTTT. Translated: CASRPGLSNQPQHF.

This clone was counted a single time. V usage is TRBV5-1 and J usage is TRBJ2-2, with TRBD2 matching over 7 bases. J was trimmed by 3 bases and V by 4 bases; bases with no gene match: 9. Germline CDR1 SGHRS, CDR2 YFSETQ. The CDR3 has 16 residues. The CDR3 here is CASSLLVGRDTGELFF. The CDR3 DNA follows: TGCGCCAGCAGCCTCCTAGTGGGGAGGGACACCGGGGAGCTGTTTTTT.

This sequence joins TRBV19 and TRBJ2-1; unclear D gene. There are 16 residues in the CDR3. V lost 4 bases and J lost 0, with 13 bases in between. Germline V gene sequence: CDR1 LNHDA, CDR2 SQIVND (reference sequence). CDR3 protein: CASSNTDASSYNEQFF. For the CDR3, the DNA is TGTGCCAGTAGTAACACAGACGCTTCCTCCTACAATGAGCAGTTCTTC.

This clone was observed a single time. J is TRBJ2-7 and V is TRBV5-1; no clear D. There are 12 residues in the CDR3. Germline CDR1 SGHRS, CDR2 YFSETQ. Trimming removed 0 bases from V and 7 bases from J, with 8 bases in between. DNA for the CDR3: TGCGCCAGCAGCTTGGATTTGAGGGAGCAGTACTTC. Amino acid sequence: CASSLDLREQYF.

The chain recombines TRBV24-1 with TRBJ2-2, with a weak D call TRBD2 (6 bases). The V gene's germline CDR1 is KGHDR and CDR2 SFDVKD. The CDR3 covers 18 residues. V was clipped by 3 bases and J by 4 bases, with 20 bases between them. CDR3 DNA: TGTGCCACCAGTGATCCTTATCCCGGAGGGATTTCCACCGGGGAGCTGTTTTTT. Protein: CATSDPYPGGISTGELFF.

This clone was observed a single time. The chain couples TRBV6-2 or TRBV6-3 to TRBJ1-2; D perhaps matches TRBD1 (5 bases). This CDR3 region has 14 residues. The germline V gene encodes CDR1 MNHEY and CDR2 SVGEGT. V lost 10 bases and J lost 1, with 16 bases in between. CDR3 protein: CATTPMTVNYGYTF. CDR3 bases: TGTGCCACCACCCCCATGACAGTTAACTATGGCTACACCTTC.

V is TRBV19 and J is TRBJ2-3; D remains ambiguous. The germline V gene encodes CDR1 LNHDA and CDR2 SQIVND (reference sequence). Trimming pared 3 bases from V and 2 bases from J, leaving 9 bases between. The length of the CDR3 is 14 residues. The CDR3 sequence: CASSIHQFTDTQYF. The CDR3 DNA is TGTGCCAGTAGTATCCATCAGTTCACAGATACGCAGTATTTT.